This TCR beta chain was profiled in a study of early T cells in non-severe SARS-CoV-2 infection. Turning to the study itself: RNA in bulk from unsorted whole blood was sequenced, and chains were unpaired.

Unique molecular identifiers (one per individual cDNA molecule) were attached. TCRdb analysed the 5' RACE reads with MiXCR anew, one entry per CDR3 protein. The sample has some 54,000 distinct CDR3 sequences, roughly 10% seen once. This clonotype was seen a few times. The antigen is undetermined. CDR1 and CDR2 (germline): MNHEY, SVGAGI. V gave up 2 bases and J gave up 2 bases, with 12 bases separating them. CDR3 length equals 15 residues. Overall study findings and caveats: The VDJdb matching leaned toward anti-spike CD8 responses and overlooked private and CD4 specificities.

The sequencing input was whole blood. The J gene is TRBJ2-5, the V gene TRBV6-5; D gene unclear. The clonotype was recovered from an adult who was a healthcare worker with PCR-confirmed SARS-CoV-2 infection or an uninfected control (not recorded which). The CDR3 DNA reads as TGTGCCAGCAGTTACCGCGACCCTGGGCAAGAGACCCAGTACTTC. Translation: CASSYRDPGQETQYF.